A selection of T cell receptor beta chains follows, all from one sample in a study of T cell responses to AZD1222 COVID-19 vaccine. TCRdb's table, derived via immunoSEQ multiplex PCR, lists solely in-frame clones and lacks some. The sample holds about 150,000 clones, 80% to 95% seen once. Sequenced here: peripheral blood, sampled on day 0 of AZD1222 vaccination. The receptors here all came from an adult in good health. Each CDR3 is given with its conserved first and last residue. The D gene is left open where the match is weak. Not all rows give a size; the values are once, few, many and, for expanded clones, a class.

v_gene: TRBV12-3/TRBV12-4; j_gene: TRBJ2-7; d_gene: .; abundance: .; CDR3nt: TGTGCCAGCAGCTTCAACCACTACGAGCAGTACTTC; CDR3aa: CASSFNHYEQYF
v_gene: TRBV5-3; j_gene: TRBJ2-7; d_gene: TRBD2; abundance: .; CDR3nt: TGTGCCAGAAGCTCAGTCCCGGGACTAGCCCCGACTTACGAGCAGTACTTC; CDR3aa: CARSSVPGLAPTYEQYF
v_gene: TRBV5-1; j_gene: TRBJ2-5; d_gene: TRBD2; abundance: .; CDR3nt: TGCGCCAGCAGCCCTAGGACTAGCGGGGTTTTGGAGACCCAGTACTTC; CDR3aa: CASSPRTSGVLETQYF
v_gene: TRBV6-5; j_gene: TRBJ2-7; d_gene: TRBD1; abundance: .; CDR3nt: TGTGCCAGCAGTTACTCGACAGGGGGCCCCAGCGAGCAGTACTTC; CDR3aa: CASSYSTGGPSEQYF
v_gene: TRBV7-9; j_gene: TRBJ2-7; d_gene: .; abundance: once; CDR3nt: TGTGCCAGCAGCCGCTCGCCCAACTACGAGCAGTACTTC; CDR3aa: CASSRSPNYEQYF
v_gene: TRBV6-1; j_gene: TRBJ2-5; d_gene: .; abundance: .; CDR3nt: TGTGCCAGCAGTGACCCCGGATCGTACCAAGAGACCCAGTACTTC; CDR3aa: CASSDPGSYQETQYF
v_gene: TRBV18; j_gene: TRBJ2-7; d_gene: .; abundance: .; CDR3nt: TGTGCCAGCTCACCACAGCTGCAGGAAGCTTCCTACGAGCAGTACTTC; CDR3aa: CASSPQLQEASYEQYF
v_gene: TRBV29-1; j_gene: TRBJ1-4; d_gene: .; abundance: .; CDR3nt: TGCAGCGTTGTTTCGGGGGGAGGTGAAAAACTGTTTTTT; CDR3aa: CSVVSGGGEKLFF
v_gene: TRBV6-1; j_gene: TRBJ1-2; d_gene: .; abundance: .; CDR3nt: TGTGCCAGCAGTGAAGTGGGGGGAATGTATGGCTACACCTTC; CDR3aa: CASSEVGGMYGYTF
v_gene: TRBV30; j_gene: TRBJ1-1; d_gene: .; abundance: .; CDR3nt: TGTGCCTGGAGTCTTTTCATGAACACTGAAGCTTTCTTT; CDR3aa: CAWSLFMNTEAFF
v_gene: TRBV29-1; j_gene: TRBJ2-5; d_gene: TRBD2; abundance: once; CDR3nt: TGCAGCGATCGCCCTAGCGGGAGGGAACAAGAGACCCAGTACTTC; CDR3aa: CSDRPSGREQETQYF
v_gene: TRBV5-8; j_gene: TRBJ2-1; d_gene: TRBD2; abundance: .; CDR3nt: TGTGCCAGCAGCTCTCCGGGACTAATTCACTTCTTC; CDR3aa: CASSSPGLIHFF
v_gene: TRBV4-2; j_gene: TRBJ1-4; d_gene: .; abundance: .; CDR3nt: TGTGCCAGCAGCTCTCTATGGGGGTCGGAAGAAAAACTGTTTTTT; CDR3aa: CASSSLWGSEEKLFF
v_gene: TRBV27; j_gene: TRBJ2-1; d_gene: TRBD2; abundance: .; CDR3nt: TGTGCCAGCAGTTTATTGGGTCTGGGGGGGAATGAGCAGTTCTTC; CDR3aa: CASSLLGLGGNEQFF
v_gene: TRBV18; j_gene: TRBJ1-2; d_gene: .; abundance: .; CDR3nt: TGTGCCAGCTCACCGGGACATTTTAACTATGGCTACACCTTC; CDR3aa: CASSPGHFNYGYTF
v_gene: TRBV4-2; j_gene: TRBJ2-1; d_gene: TRBD1; abundance: .; CDR3nt: TGTGCCAGCAGCCAAGATTTGGTACAGGGGGCTTACAATGAGCAGTTCTTC; CDR3aa: CASSQDLVQGAYNEQFF
v_gene: TRBV27; j_gene: TRBJ1-5; d_gene: TRBD1; abundance: .; CDR3nt: TGTGCCAGCAGTTCGACAGGGGATCGCAATCAGCCCCAGCATTTT; CDR3aa: CASSSTGDRNQPQHF
v_gene: TRBV6-1; j_gene: TRBJ2-2; d_gene: .; abundance: .; CDR3nt: TGTGCCAGCAGTGAAGAGGGGTCGGGCACCGGGGAGCTGTTTTTT; CDR3aa: CASSEEGSGTGELFF
v_gene: TRBV2; j_gene: TRBJ2-5; d_gene: .; abundance: .; CDR3nt: TGTGCCAGCAGTGAAATAGCCCCCCAAGAGACCCAGTACTTC; CDR3aa: CASSEIAPQETQYF
v_gene: TRBV4-2; j_gene: TRBJ1-2; d_gene: TRBD1; abundance: .; CDR3nt: TGTGCCAGCAGCCGGGCCCCGACAGGGGAGGGTGGCTACACCTTC; CDR3aa: CASSRAPTGEGGYTF
v_gene: TRBV11-2; j_gene: TRBJ1-1; d_gene: .; abundance: .; CDR3nt: TGTGCCAGCTCCTTACGGGTGCCGAACACTGAAGCTTTCTTT; CDR3aa: CASSLRVPNTEAFF
v_gene: TRBV5-4; j_gene: TRBJ1-1; d_gene: .; abundance: .; CDR3nt: TGTGCCAGCAGCTTGGGAAGGGGAAGTGGATATACTGAAGCTTTCTTT; CDR3aa: CASSLGRGSGYTEAFF
v_gene: TRBV14; j_gene: TRBJ1-4; d_gene: .; abundance: few; CDR3nt: TGTGCCAGCAGCCAAGATCTAGGGGTTACTGAAAAACTGTTTTTT; CDR3aa: CASSQDLGVTEKLFF
v_gene: TRBV12-3/TRBV12-4; j_gene: TRBJ1-2; d_gene: .; abundance: .; CDR3nt: TGTGCCAGCAGTTTGCAGGGGAGGGGTGGCTACACCTTC; CDR3aa: CASSLQGRGGYTF
v_gene: TRBV19; j_gene: TRBJ1-2; d_gene: .; abundance: .; CDR3nt: TGTGCCAGTAGTAAAGAGTCAATGGACAGTAGCAACTATGGCTACACCTTC; CDR3aa: CASSKESMDSSNYGYTF
v_gene: TRBV10-3; j_gene: TRBJ1-5; d_gene: .; abundance: few; CDR3nt: TGTGCCATCGGCGGTACTAGCAATCAGCCCCAGCATTTT; CDR3aa: CAIGGTSNQPQHF
v_gene: TRBV6-2/TRBV6-3; j_gene: TRBJ2-1; d_gene: TRBD2; abundance: .; CDR3nt: TGTGCCAGCAGTTCCGCGGTCATAGGGCCTAGCGGGGGGTCGGGTTCGGATGAGCAGTTCTTC; CDR3aa: CASSSAVIGPSGGSGSDEQFF
v_gene: TRBV7-6; j_gene: TRBJ2-3; d_gene: TRBD2; abundance: .; CDR3nt: TGTGCCAGCAGCTTAAGGACTAGCGGGGGGCCCACAGATACGCAGTATTTT; CDR3aa: CASSLRTSGGPTDTQYF
v_gene: TRBV7-8; j_gene: TRBJ1-2; d_gene: TRBD1; abundance: .; CDR3nt: TGTGCCAGCAGCCCGGGACAGGGTCTCGGCTACACCTTC; CDR3aa: CASSPGQGLGYTF
v_gene: TRBV24-1; j_gene: TRBJ2-1; d_gene: TRBD2; abundance: .; CDR3nt: TGTGCCACCAGTGATTTGCATCGTCGGCGCGGGAGGAGCTCCTACAATGAGCAGTTCTTC; CDR3aa: CATSDLHRRRGRSSYNEQFF